What follows are 17 T cell receptor beta chains derived from one specimen sequenced in a study of cytomegalovirus exposure and HLA in healthy donors. Amplification used 60 Vbeta primers and 13 Jbeta primers. The repertoire was sequenced with immunoSEQ multiplex PCR; TCRdb's copy has only in-frame clones and lacks some. This table holds roughly 110,000 clones. The sample was PBMCs. The receptors stem from a man under 40 in good health and CMV-seronegative.

V is TRBV7-9 and J is TRBJ1-1; D gene unclear. The V gene's germline CDR1 is SEHNR and CDR2 FQNEAQ (reference sequence). Trimming took off 3 bases at V and 2 bases at J, with 19 bases between the two ends. The CDR3 loop spans 17 amino acids. Written as DNA, the CDR3 is TGTGCCAGCAGCTTTTTAGCGCACGCCGTGAATAACACTGAAGCTTTCTTT. This codes for CASSFLAHAVNNTEAFF.

The chain uses TRBV5-8 and TRBJ2-7, with 8 bases that match TRBD1. The J segment lost 5 bases and the V segment lost 4 bases, leaving 11 bases of the junction unmatched. The CDR3 length is 15 residues. The V gene's germline CDR1 is SGHTS and CDR2 YDEGEE. The DNA of the CDR3 is TGTGCCAGCAGCCGGAACCGGGACAGGTCCCACGAGCAGTACTTC. It codes for CASSRNRDRSHEQYF.

The gene calls are TRBV5-1 and TRBJ1-1, with a tentative D call TRBD1 (5 bases). V was clipped by 0 bases and J by 10 bases, with 22 bases between them. There are 16 residues in the CDR3. CDR1 and CDR2 from the germline V gene are SGHRS and YFSETQ. DNA for the CDR3: TGCGCCAGCAGCTTGGCCGGGGCCCGGGGGGGGTCAGGAGCTTTCTTT. It translates to CASSLAGARGGSGAFF.

This chain connects TRBV5-1 to TRBJ2-7, with 10 nucleotides matching TRBD2. The CDR3 extends over 14 amino acids. Germline V CDR1 and CDR2: SGHRS, YFSETQ. Losses at the gene ends were 5 bases for V and 2 bases for J; bases not matched to a gene: 4. Written as DNA, the CDR3 is TGCGCCAGCAGGCTAGCGGGGGAGACCTACGAGCAGTACTTC. Translating gives CASRLAGETYEQYF. Together with reference TRBV5-1 and TRBJ2-7, the CDR3 gives the full variable domain: KAGVTQTPRYLIKTRGQQVTLSCSPISGHRSVSWYQQTPGQGLQFLFEYFSETQRNKGNFPGRFSGRQFSNSRSEMNVSTLELGDSALYLCASRLAGETYEQYFGPGTRLTVT.

This rearrangement joins TRBV19 to TRBJ1-3; D ambiguous. Germline lookup yields CDR1 LNHDA and CDR2 SQIVND (reference sequence). This CDR3 is 13 amino acids long. V was trimmed by 8 bases and J by 2 bases, leaving 10 bases between them. Here the CDR3 DNA reads TGTGCCAGTTCACCCGCGACTGGAAACACCATATATTTT. Its protein is CASSPATGNTIYF.

The CDR3 DNA follows: TGTGCCAGCAGTTACTCGATTCCCCCGGGGATTTCACCCCTCCACTTT. This sequence encodes CASSYSIPPGISPLHF. The V gene is TRBV6-5, the J gene TRBJ1-6, with D unresolved. This CDR3 has 16 amino acids. Trimming shortened V by 0 bases and J by 9 bases, and 15 bases separated the two germline ends. Germline CDR1 is MNHEY and CDR2 is SVGAGI.

Here the CDR3 reads CASSLEIRRNTDTQYF. In DNA form, the CDR3 reads TGCGCCAGCAGCTTGGAGATACGGAGAAACACAGATACGCAGTATTTT. The V and J genes are TRBV5-1 and TRBJ2-3; unclear D gene. The V and J ends lost 0 bases and 2 bases respectively, with 13 bases between them. Looked up from germline, CDR1 is SGHRS and CDR2 is YFSETQ. The length of the CDR3 is 16 residues.

This chain connects TRBV4-2 to TRBJ2-6; 7 bases map to TRBD1. The CDR3 spans 18 residues. Germline-derived CDR1 and CDR2 are LGHNA and YNFKEQ. The junction had 8 bases not matched to a gene; V was cut back by 3 bases and J by 0 bases. For the CDR3, the DNA is TGTGCCAGCAGCCATGGGGACAGAATTAACTCTGGGGCCAACGTCCTGACTTTC. Protein product: CASSHGDRINSGANVLTF.

The V and J genes are TRBV11-3 and TRBJ2-5; tentatively, D is TRBD1 (6 bases). V lost 8 bases, J lost 0 bases, and 10 bases lay in between. The length of the CDR3 is 13 residues. Germline V gene lookup returns CDR1 SGHNT and CDR2 YENEEA. In nucleotides, the CDR3 is TGTGCCAGCGGACAGAACCACCAAGAGACCCAGTACTTC. Its translation is CASGQNHQETQYF.

The V call is TRBV25-1, the J call TRBJ2-5, with D maybe TRBD2 (6 bases). V was clipped by 10 bases and J by 7 bases, with 13 bases between them. This CDR3 spans 11 amino acids. The germline V gene encodes CDR1 MGHDK and CDR2 SYGVNS. CDR3 loop: CATSREVTQYF. CDR3 in DNA: TGTGCCACCTCCAGGGAGGTGACCCAGTACTTC.

The chain uses TRBV7-9 and TRBJ2-7, with a weak D call TRBD2 (5 bases). The CDR3 spans 14 residues. The ends were cut back, 1 base at V and 6 bases at J, with 13 bases in the middle. Germline V gene lookup returns CDR1 SEHNR and CDR2 FQNEAQ (reference sequence). The CDR3 sequence: CASSLGLAQSEQYF. The CDR3 DNA follows: TGTGCCAGCAGCTTAGGGCTAGCCCAGTCCGAGCAGTACTTC.

The rearrangement joins TRBV19 to TRBJ2-7, with D perhaps TRBD2 (6 bases). The CDR3 has 13 amino acids. Between the trimmed V and J ends, which lost 6 bases and 7 bases, there was a span of 16 bases. The germline CDR1 and CDR2 sequences are LNHDA and SQIVND (reference sequence). Here the CDR3 reads CASSTTGVGEQYF. As DNA, the CDR3 is TGTGCCAGTAGCACTACGGGAGTAGGGGAGCAGTACTTC.

This chain uses TRBV5-5 with TRBJ2-7; D is perhaps TRBD1 (5 bases). V gave up 1 base and J gave up 6 bases, with 17 bases separating them. Germline CDR1 and CDR2: SGHKS and YYEKEE (reference sequence). The CDR3 runs 15 residues. CDR3 sequence (DNA): TGTGCCAGCAGCTTGAAGGCAGGGTATTCAAGCGAGCAGTACTTC. It encodes CASSLKAGYSSEQYF. Full variable domain (missing parts from reference TRBV5-5 and TRBJ2-7): DAGVTQSPTHLIKTRGQQVTLRCSPISGHKSVSWYQQVLGQGPQFIFQYYEKEERGRGNFPDRFSARQFPNYSSELNVNALLLGDSALYLCASSLKAGYSSEQYFGPGTRLTVT.

The chain carries TRBV14 and TRBJ2-7, with D possibly matching TRBD2 (6 bases). The V end lost 0 bases, the J end lost 3 bases, and 18 bases lay between the germline ends. Germline V gene lookup returns CDR1 SGHDN and CDR2 FVKESK. The CDR3 length is 17 residues. The DNA for the CDR3 is TGTGCCAGCAGCCAAGAGGGACTCCGGAGCTCTCTCTACGAGCAGTACTTC. Its translation is CASSQEGLRSSLYEQYF.

This chain connects TRBV7-2 to TRBJ2-1; the match to TRBD2 covers 11 bases. CDR1 and CDR2 (germline): SGHTA, FQGNSA. Unmatched junction bases numbered 7, after V lost 1 base and J lost 5 bases. The CDR3 is made up of 17 amino acids. CDR3 sequence (DNA): TGTGCCAGCAGCTTAGAGACTAGCGGGGCGACCAACAATGAGCAGTTCTTC. It translates to CASSLETSGATNNEQFF.

The genes are TRBV30 and TRBJ2-7; D is ambiguous. Germline assignment: CDR1 GTSNPN and CDR2 SVGIG (reference sequence). The CDR3 consists of 12 residues. Trimming cost V 3 bases and J 2 bases, with 8 bases left between them. The CDR3 DNA reads TGTGCCTGGAGGAACCGAGCCTACGAGCAGTACTTC. This encodes CAWRNRAYEQYF.

The chain links TRBV7-2 to TRBJ2-7; TRBD1 is a possible D gene (6 bases). The germline V gene encodes CDR1 SGHTA and CDR2 FQGNSA. This CDR3 comprises 14 residues. The V end was cut by 5 bases, the J end by 5 bases, with 16 bases between. The CDR3 region is CASSPGVKADEQYF. DNA for the CDR3: TGTGCCAGCAGCCCAGGGGTGAAGGCGGACGAGCAGTACTTC.